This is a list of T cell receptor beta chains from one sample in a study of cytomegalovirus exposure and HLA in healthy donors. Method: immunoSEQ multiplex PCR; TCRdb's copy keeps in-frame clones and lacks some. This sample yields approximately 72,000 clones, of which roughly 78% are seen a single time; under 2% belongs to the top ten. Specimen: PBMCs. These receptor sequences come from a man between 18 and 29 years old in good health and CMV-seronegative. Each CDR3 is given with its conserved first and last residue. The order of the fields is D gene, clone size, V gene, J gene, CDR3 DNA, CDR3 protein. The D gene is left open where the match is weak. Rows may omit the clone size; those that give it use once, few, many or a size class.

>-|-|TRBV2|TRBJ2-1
TGTGCCAGCCAACTAGTGGACCCCTACAATGAGCAGTTCTTC
CASQLVDPYNEQFF
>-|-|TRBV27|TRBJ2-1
TGTGCCAGCAGTTTATATGTCGGGAGTAATGAGCAGTTCTTC
CASSLYVGSNEQFF
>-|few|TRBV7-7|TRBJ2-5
TGTGCTAGCAGCTTAGCGCGGGGACCCCAAGAGACCCAGTACTTC
CASSLARGPQETQYF
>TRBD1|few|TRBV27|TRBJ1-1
TGTGCCAGCAGTCTGGACAGGACGATCACTGAAGCTTTCTTT
CASSLDRTITEAFF
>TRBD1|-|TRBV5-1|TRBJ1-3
TGCGCCAGCAGCGCGTGGACAGGGGTGAAGAACACCATATATTTT
CASSAWTGVKNTIYF
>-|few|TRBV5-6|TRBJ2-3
TGTGCCAGCAGCTTTGGGGGCGTTCGGAGCACAGATACGCAGTATTTT
CASSFGGVRSTDTQYF
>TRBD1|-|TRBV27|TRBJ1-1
TGTGCCAGCAGTCTCACCGCCGTGACAGGGGTGACTGAAGCTTTCTTT
CASSLTAVTGVTEAFF
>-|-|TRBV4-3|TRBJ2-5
TGCGCCAGCAGCCAAGGTAGAGGACTGGGTCAAGAGACCCAGTACTTC
CASSQGRGLGQETQYF
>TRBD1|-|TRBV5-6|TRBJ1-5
TGTGCCAGCAGCTCCGGACAGGGCGGTCAGCCCCAGCATTTT
CASSSGQGGQPQHF
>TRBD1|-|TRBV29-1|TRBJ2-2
TGCAGCGTTGCCCCGACCGGGACAGGGAACACCGGGGAGCTGTTTTTT
CSVAPTGTGNTGELFF